The present entry profiles one T cell receptor beta chain with its context. Its antigen is undetermined. With a much larger clone just one base away, this may be a read error. The data were obtained in a study of blood T cells in healthy people across ages. It was with a sample-barcoded 5' primer and a J-beta primer mix that a second PCR of about 7 to 12 cycles was run. MiXCR, run by TCRdb on the 5' RACE reads, gives a single entry per CDR3 protein. The data contain fewer than 1 million distinct CDR3 sequences, around 45% of them singletons. The V gene's germline CDR1 is DFQATT and CDR2 SNEGSKA (reference sequence). Trimming took off 2 bases at V and 1 base at J, with 9 bases between the two ends. The CDR3 consists of 14 residues. Roughly 10 milliliters of peripheral blood were drawn from each donor. Study conclusions and caveats: Diversity was higher, and naive CD4+ cells more numerous, in long-lived donors than in aged donors.

The clonotype comes from a man between 60 and 75 years old in good health. This chain connects TRBV20-1 to TRBJ2-1; D may match TRBD1 or TRBD2 (5 bases each). Specimen: blood. The CDR3 reads CSARSEGSYNEQFF. The CDR3 DNA follows: TGCAGTGCTAGAAGCGAGGGGTCCTACAATGAGCAGTTCTTC.